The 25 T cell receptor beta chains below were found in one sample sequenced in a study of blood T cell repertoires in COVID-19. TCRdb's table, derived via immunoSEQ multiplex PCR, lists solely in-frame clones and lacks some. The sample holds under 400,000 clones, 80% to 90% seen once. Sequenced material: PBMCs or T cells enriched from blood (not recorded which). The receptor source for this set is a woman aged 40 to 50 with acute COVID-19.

The CDR3 spells CASSQEITGDEKLFF. The CDR3, as DNA: TGCGCCAGCAGCCAAGAAATAACAGGGGATGAAAAACTGTTTTTT. This sequence joins TRBV4-3 and TRBJ1-4; 7 bases align to TRBD1. J gave up 6 bases and V 0 bases, and 4 bases lay outside the gene matches. The length of the CDR3 is 15 residues. Germline CDR1 and CDR2: LGHNA and YSLEER.

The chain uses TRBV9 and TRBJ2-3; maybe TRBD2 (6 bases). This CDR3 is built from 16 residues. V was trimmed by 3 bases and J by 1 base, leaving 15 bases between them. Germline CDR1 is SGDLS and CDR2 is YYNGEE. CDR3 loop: CASSELWGGGTDTQYF. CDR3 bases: TGTGCCAGCAGCGAACTATGGGGCGGGGGCACAGATACGCAGTATTTT.

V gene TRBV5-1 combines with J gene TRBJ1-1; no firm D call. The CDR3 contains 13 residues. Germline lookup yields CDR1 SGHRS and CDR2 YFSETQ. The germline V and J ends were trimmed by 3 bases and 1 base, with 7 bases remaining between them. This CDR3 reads CASSSTGNTEAFF. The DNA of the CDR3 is TGCGCCAGCAGCTCCACCGGGAACACTGAAGCTTTCTTT.

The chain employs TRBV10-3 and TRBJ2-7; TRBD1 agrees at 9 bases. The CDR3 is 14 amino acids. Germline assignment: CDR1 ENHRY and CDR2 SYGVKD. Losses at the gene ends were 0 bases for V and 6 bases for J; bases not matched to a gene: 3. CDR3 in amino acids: CAISESTGGGEQYF. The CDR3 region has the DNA TGTGCCATCAGTGAGTCAACAGGGGGCGGCGAGCAGTACTTC.

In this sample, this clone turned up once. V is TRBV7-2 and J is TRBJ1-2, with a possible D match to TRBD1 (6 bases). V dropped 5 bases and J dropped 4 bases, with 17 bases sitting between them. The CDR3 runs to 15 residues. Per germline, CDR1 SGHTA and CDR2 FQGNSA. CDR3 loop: CASSVNAQGSYGYTF. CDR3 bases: TGTGCCAGCAGCGTAAACGCACAGGGATCCTATGGCTACACCTTC.

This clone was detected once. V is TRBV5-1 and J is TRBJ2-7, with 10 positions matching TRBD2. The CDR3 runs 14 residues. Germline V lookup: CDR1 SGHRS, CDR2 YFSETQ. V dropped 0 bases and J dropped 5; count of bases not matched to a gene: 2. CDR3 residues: CASSLVAGGHEQYF. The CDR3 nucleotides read TGCGCCAGCAGCTTGGTAGCGGGAGGCCACGAGCAGTACTTC.

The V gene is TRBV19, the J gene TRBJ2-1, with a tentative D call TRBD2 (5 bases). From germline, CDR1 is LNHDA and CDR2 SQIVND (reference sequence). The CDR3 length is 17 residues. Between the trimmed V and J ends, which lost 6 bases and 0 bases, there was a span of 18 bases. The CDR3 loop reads CASRPRTFSSSYNEQFF. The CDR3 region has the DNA TGTGCCAGTAGGCCAAGGACTTTCTCGAGCTCCTACAATGAGCAGTTCTTC.

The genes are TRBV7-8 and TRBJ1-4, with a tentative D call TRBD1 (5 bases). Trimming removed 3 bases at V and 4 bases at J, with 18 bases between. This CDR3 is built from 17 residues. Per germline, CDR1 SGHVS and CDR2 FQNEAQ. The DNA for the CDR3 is TGTGCCAGCAGCTTCTCTGGGGCTAGACAACTTAATGAAAAACTGTTTTTT. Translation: CASSFSGARQLNEKLFF.

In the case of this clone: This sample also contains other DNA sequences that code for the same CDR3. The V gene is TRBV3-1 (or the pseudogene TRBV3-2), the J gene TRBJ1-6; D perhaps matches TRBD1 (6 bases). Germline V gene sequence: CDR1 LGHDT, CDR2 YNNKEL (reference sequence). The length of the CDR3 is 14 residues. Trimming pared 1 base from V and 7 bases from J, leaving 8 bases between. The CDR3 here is CASSQVQGNSPLHF. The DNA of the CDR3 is TGTGCCAGCAGCCAAGTGCAGGGGAATTCACCCCTCCACTTT.

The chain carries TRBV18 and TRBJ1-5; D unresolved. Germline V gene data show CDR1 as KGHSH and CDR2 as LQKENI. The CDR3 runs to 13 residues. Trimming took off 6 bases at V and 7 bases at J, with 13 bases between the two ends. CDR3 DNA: TGTGCCAGCTCGCCAGGCCTCGGGCAGCCCCAGCATTTT. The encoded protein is CASSPGLGQPQHF.

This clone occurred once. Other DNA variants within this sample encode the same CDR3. The chain's CDR3 is CASSSGQGNQPQHF. CDR3 coding DNA: TGTGCCAGCAGTTCCGGACAGGGCAATCAGCCCCAGCATTTT. The chain joins TRBV28 to TRBJ1-5; 7 positions agree with TRBD1. This CDR3 has 14 residues. V lost 4 bases and J lost 2; bases outside the gene matches: 2. Germline V gene lookup returns CDR1 MDHEN and CDR2 SYDVKM.

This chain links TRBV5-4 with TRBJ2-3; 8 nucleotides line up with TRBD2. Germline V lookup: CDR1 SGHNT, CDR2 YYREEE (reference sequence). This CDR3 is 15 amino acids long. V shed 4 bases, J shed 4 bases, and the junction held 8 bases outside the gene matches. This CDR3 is CASSRRAGGADTQYF. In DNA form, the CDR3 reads TGTGCCAGCAGCCGGCGGGCGGGAGGCGCAGATACGCAGTATTTT.

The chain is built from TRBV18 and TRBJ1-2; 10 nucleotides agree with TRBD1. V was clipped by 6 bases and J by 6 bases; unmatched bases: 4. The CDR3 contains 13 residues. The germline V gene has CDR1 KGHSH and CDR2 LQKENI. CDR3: CASSLDRGHGYTF. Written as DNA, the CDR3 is TGTGCCAGCTCTCTCGACAGGGGGCATGGCTACACCTTC.

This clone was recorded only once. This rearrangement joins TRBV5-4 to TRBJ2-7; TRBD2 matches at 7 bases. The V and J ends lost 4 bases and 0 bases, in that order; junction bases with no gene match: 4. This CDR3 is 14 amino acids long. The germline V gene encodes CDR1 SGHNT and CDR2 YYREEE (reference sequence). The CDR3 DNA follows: TGTGCCAGCAGCCCGAGGACTAGCTCCTACGAGCAGTACTTC. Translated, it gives CASSPRTSSYEQYF.

CDR3 in amino acids: CASTPPNKGSTEAFF. DNA of the CDR3: TGTGCCAGTACCCCGCCCAATAAAGGGAGCACTGAAGCTTTCTTT. The V gene is TRBV19, the J gene TRBJ1-1; no definite D call. The germline V and J ends were trimmed by 7 bases and 4 bases, with 19 bases remaining between them. This CDR3 has 15 residues. The germline V gene has CDR1 LNHDA and CDR2 SQIVND (reference sequence).

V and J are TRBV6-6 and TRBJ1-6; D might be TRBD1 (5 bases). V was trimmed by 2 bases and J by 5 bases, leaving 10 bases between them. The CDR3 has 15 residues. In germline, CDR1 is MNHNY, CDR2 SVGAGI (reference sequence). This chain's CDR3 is CASSYPRVDNSPLHF. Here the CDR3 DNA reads TGTGCCAGCAGTTACCCCAGGGTCGATAATTCACCCCTCCACTTT.

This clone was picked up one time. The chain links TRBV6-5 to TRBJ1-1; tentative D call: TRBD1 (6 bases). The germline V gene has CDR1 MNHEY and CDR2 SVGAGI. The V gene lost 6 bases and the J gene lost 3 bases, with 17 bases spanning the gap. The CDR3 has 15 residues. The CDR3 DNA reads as TGTGCCAGCAGCAATAAACAGGGAGGGGACACTGAAGCTTTCTTT. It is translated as CASSNKQGGDTEAFF.

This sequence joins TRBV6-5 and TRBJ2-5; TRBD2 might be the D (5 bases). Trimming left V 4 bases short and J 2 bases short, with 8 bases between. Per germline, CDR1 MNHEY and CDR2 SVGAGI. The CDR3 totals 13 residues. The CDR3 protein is CASSLIAQETQYF. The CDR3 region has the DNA TGTGCCAGCAGTTTAATAGCGCAAGAGACCCAGTACTTC.

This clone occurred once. The CDR3 nucleotides read TGTGCCAGCAGGAGGCAAAACTATGGCTACACCTTC. Protein: CASRRQNYGYTF. V usage is TRBV6-5 and J usage is TRBJ1-2; D is unresolved. The germline CDR1 and CDR2 sequences are MNHEY and SVGAGI. Trimming stripped 6 bases from V and 2 bases from J, with 7 bases between. This CDR3 spans 12 amino acids.

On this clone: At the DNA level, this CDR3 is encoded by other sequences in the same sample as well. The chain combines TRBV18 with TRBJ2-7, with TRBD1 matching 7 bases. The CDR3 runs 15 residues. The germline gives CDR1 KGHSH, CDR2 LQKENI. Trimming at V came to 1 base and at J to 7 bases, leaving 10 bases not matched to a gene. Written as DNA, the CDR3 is TGTGCCAGCTCACCACGGCAGGGGGAATCGGGTGAGCAGTACTTC. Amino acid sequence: CASSPRQGESGEQYF.

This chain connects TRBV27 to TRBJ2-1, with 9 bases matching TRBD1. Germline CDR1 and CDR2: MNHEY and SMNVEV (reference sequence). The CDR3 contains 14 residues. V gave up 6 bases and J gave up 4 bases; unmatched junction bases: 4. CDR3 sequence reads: CASRDRGGYNEQFF. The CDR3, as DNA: TGTGCCAGCAGAGACAGGGGGGGGTACAATGAGCAGTTCTTC.

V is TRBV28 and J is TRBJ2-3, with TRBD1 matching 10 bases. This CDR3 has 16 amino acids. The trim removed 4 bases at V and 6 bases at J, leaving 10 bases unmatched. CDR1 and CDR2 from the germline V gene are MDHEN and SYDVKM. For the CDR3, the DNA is TGTGCCAGCAGTTGGGCGACAGGGGGCGGTCCGGATACGCAGTATTTT. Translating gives CASSWATGGGPDTQYF.

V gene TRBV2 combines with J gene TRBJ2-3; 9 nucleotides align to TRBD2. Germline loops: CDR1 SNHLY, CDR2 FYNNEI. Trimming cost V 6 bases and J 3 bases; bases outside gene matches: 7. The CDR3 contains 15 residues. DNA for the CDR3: TGTGCCAGCAGGAGGAGCGGGGGGCGAACAGATACGCAGTATTTT. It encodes CASRRSGGRTDTQYF.

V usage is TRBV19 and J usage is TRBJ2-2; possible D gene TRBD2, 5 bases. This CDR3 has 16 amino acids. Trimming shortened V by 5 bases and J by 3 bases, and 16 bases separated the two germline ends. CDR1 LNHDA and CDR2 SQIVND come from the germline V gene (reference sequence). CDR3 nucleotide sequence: TGTGCCAGTAGTTCTCCGAGGGCCACTGACACCGGGGAGCTGTTTTTT. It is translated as CASSSPRATDTGELFF.

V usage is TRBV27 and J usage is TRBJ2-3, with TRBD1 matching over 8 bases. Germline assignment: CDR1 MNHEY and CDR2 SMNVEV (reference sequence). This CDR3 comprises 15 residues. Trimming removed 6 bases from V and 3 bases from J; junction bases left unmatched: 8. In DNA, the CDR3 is TGTGCCAGCAGGGCGAGACAGGGGAGGACAGATACGCAGTATTTT. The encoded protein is CASRARQGRTDTQYF.